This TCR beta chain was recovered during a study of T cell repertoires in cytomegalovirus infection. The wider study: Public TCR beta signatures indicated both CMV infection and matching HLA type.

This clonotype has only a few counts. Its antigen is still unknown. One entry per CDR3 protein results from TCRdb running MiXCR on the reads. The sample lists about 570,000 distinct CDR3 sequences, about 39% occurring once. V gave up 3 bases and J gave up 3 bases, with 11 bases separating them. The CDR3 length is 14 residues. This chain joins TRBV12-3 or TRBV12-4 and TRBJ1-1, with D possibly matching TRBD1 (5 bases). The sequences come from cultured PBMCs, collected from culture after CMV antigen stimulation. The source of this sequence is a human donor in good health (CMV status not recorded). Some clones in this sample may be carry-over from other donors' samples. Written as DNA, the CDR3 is TGTGCCAGCAGTTTGAGAGGGACCGACACTGAAGCTTTCTTT. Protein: CASSLRGTDTEAFF.